This is a list of T cell receptor beta chains from one sample in a study of blood T cell repertoires in COVID-19. Some clones are missing from TCRdb's copy, which holds only in-frame ones; the method was immunoSEQ multiplex PCR. The data show a few hundred thousand clones, 84% seen once. Specimen: peripheral blood. All receptors come from a woman aged 40 to 50 who had recovered from COVID-19. The CDR3 runs from the conserved cysteine through the conserved F or W. A D gene is named only where the DNA matches it firmly. Size is stated for part of the rows, as once, few or many counts, or as a class when the clone is expanded.

D gene,J gene,clone size,CDR3 length,V gene,CDR3 DNA,CDR3 protein
.,TRBJ2-3,.,13,TRBV10-3,TGTGCCGCTACTAGTCATCGCACAGATACGCAGTATTTT,CAATSHRTDTQYF
.,TRBJ1-2,.,14,TRBV2,TGTGCCAGCAGTCCCCGCGGCAGGGTGGATGGCTACACCTTC,CASSPRGRVDGYTF
.,TRBJ1-1,.,14,TRBV6-5,TGTGCCAGCAGTTGGGGCAGGGGGAACACTGAAGCTTTCTTT,CASSWGRGNTEAFF
.,TRBJ2-2,.,16,TRBV15,TGTGCCACCAGCAGACCCGGACGGGAGAACACCGGGGAGCTGTTTTTT,CATSRPGRENTGELFF
.,TRBJ1-2,.,13,TRBV19,TGTGCCAGTAGATTGGGCCAGGCCTATGGCTACACTTTC,CASRLGQAYGYTF
.,TRBJ2-7,.,12,TRBV5-4,TGTGCCAGCAGCTTGCGGGGGTACGAGCAGTACTTC,CASSLRGYEQYF
.,TRBJ1-1,.,14,TRBV30,TGTGCCTGGAGGGGCTGGACAGCGAACACTGAAGCTTTCTTT,CAWRGWTANTEAFF
TRBD2,TRBJ2-7,once,15,TRBV2,TGTGCCAGCTCGACTAGCGGGGGACCGCCCTACGAGCAGTACTTC,CASSTSGGPPYEQYF
.,TRBJ1-4,.,15,TRBV27,TGTGCCAGCAGAACGGTGGGAGGAACTAATGAAAAACTGTTTTTT,CASRTVGGTNEKLFF
TRBD1,TRBJ1-2,.,14,TRBV5-4,TGTGCCAGCAGCGGGGGACAGGGTGATAGTGGCTACACCTTC,CASSGGQGDSGYTF
TRBD1,TRBJ1-5,.,16,TRBV7-8,TGTGCCAGCAGCTACCTAGGACAGGGATCGGGGCAGCCCCAGCATTTT,CASSYLGQGSGQPQHF
.,TRBJ1-1,.,13,TRBV2,TGTGCCAGGAGCATATCTCCGGGGGACCAGGCTTTCTTT,CARSISPGDQAFF
.,TRBJ2-5,.,15,TRBV27,TGTGCCAGCAGTGCAAGGGGGTCTCAAAAAGAGACCCAGTACTTC,CASSARGSQKETQYF
TRBD2,TRBJ2-3,.,14,TRBV7-9,TGTGCCAGCAGCCTCGGGACTAGCGGAGATACGCAGTATTTT,CASSLGTSGDTQYF
TRBD1,TRBJ1-6,.,13,TRBV30,TGTGCCTGGGCCGGGACAGGGAATTCACCCCTCCACTTT,CAWAGTGNSPLHF
TRBD1,TRBJ2-5,.,16,TRBV29-1,TGCAGCGCCGCCTCCTACAGGGGGCGGTACCAAGAGACCCAGTACTTC,CSAASYRGRYQETQYF
TRBD1,TRBJ1-1,.,15,TRBV11-3,TGTGCCAGCAGTTTGACAGGGACAATGAACACTGAAGCTTTCTTT,CASSLTGTMNTEAFF
TRBD1,TRBJ2-7,few,15,TRBV7-3,TGTGCCAGCAGCATAGGACAGGGGGAATGGGACGAGCAGTACTTC,CASSIGQGEWDEQYF